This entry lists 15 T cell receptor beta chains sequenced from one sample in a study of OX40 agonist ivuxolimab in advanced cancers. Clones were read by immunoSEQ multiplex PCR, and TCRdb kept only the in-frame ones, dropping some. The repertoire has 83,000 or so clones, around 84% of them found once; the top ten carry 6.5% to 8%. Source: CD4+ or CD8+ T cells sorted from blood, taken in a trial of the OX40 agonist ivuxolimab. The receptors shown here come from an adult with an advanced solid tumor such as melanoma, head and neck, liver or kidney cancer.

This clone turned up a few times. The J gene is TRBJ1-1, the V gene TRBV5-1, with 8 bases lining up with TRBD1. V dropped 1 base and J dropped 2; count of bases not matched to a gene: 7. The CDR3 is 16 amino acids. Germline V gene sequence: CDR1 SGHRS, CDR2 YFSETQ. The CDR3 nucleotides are TGCGCCAGCAGCTTGCACCCGGACAGGGCCAACACTGAAGCTTTCTTT. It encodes CASSLHPDRANTEAFF.

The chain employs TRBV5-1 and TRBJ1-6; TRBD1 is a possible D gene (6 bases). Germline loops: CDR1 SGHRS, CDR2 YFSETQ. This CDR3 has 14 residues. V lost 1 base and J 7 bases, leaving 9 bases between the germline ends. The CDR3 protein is CASSLTQGNSPLHF. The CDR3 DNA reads TGCGCCAGCAGCTTGACCCAGGGGAATTCACCCCTCCACTTT.

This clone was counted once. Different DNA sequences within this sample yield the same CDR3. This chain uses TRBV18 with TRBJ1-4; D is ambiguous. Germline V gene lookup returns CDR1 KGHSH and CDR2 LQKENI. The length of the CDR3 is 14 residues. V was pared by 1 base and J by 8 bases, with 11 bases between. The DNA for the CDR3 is TGTGCCAGCTCACCACGCGGTGTTGACGAAAAACTGTTTTTT. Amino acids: CASSPRGVDEKLFF.

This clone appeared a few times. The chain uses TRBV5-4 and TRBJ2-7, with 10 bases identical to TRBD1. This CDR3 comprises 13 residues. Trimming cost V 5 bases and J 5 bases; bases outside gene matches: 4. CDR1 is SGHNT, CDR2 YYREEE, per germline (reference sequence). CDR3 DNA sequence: TGTGCCAGCAGTCGACAGGGGGCCGACGAGCAGTACTTC. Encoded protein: CASSRQGADEQYF.

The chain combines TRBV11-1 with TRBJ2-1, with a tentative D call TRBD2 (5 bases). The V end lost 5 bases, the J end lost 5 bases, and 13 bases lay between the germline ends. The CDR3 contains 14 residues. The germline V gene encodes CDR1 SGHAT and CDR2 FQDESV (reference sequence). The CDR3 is CASSNFGLNNEQFF. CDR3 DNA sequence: TGTGCCAGCAGCAACTTTGGACTTAACAATGAGCAGTTCTTC.

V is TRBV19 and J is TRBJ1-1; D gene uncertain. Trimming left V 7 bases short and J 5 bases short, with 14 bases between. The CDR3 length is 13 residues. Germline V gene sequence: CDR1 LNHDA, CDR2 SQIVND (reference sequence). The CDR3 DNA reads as TGTGCCAGTACGAAGGAGCGGCGGACTGAAGCTTTCTTT. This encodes CASTKERRTEAFF.

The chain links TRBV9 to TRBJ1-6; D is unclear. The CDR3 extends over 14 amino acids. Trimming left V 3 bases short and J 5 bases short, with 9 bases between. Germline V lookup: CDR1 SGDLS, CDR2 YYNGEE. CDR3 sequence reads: CASSALPNNSPLHF. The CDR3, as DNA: TGTGCCAGCAGCGCCCTGCCTAATAATTCACCCCTCCACTTT.

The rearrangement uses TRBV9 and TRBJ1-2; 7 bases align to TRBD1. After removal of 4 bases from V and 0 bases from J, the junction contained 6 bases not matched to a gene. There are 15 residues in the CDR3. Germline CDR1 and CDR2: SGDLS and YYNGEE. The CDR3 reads CASSPPTGSNYGYTF. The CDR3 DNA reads TGTGCCAGCAGCCCCCCGACAGGGTCTAACTATGGCTACACCTTC.

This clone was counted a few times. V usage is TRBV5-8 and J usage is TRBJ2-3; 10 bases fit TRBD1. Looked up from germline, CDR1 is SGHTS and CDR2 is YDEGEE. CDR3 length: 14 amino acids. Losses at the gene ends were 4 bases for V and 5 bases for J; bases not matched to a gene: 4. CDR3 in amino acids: CASSPGQGLDTQYF. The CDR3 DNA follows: TGTGCCAGCAGCCCGGGACAGGGGTTAGATACGCAGTATTTT.

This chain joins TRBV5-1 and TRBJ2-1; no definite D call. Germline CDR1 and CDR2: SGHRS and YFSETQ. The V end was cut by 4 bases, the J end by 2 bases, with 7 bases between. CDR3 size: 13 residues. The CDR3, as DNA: TGCGCCAGCAGCGCTGGGACCTACAATGAGCAGTTCTTC. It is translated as CASSAGTYNEQFF.

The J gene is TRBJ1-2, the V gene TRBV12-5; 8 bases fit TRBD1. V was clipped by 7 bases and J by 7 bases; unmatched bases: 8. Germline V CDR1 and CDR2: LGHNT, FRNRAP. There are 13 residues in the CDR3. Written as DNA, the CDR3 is TGTGCTAGTGCCCTAGGACAGGGCGGTGGCTACACCTTC. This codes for CASALGQGGGYTF.

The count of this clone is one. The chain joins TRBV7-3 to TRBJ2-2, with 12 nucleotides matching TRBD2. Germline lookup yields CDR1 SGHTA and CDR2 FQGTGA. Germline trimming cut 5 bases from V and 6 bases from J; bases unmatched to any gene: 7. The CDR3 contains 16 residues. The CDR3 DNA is TGTGCCAGCAGCCCCTCGACTAGCGGGAGCGCCGGGGAGCTGTTTTTT. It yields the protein CASSPSTSGSAGELFF.

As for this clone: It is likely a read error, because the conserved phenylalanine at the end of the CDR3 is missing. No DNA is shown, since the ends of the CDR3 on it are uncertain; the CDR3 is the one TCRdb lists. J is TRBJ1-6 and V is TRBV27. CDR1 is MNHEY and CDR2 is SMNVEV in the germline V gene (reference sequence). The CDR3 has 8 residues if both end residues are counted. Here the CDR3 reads CASSCDGR.

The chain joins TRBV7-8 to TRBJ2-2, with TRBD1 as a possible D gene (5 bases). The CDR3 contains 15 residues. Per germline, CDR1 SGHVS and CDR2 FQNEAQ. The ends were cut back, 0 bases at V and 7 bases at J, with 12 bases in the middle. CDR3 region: CASSLALRVGGELFF. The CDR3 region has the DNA TGTGCCAGCAGCTTAGCGCTCAGGGTGGGCGGGGAGCTGTTTTTT.

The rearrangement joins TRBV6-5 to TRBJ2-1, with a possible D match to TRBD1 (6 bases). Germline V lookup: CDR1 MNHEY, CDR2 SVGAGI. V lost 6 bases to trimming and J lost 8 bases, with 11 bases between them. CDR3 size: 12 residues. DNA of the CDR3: TGTGCCAGCAGGTCCAGGGGCGATGAGCAGTTCTTC. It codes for CASRSRGDEQFF.